What follows are 13 T cell receptor beta chains derived from one specimen sequenced in a study of blood T cell repertoires in COVID-19. Measured with immunoSEQ multiplex PCR; TCRdb has only the in-frame clones, and not every one. This table has roughly 170,000 clones, roughly 78% appearing once. Sequencing was carried out using peripheral blood. The receptors here all came from a woman in her fifties or sixties with COVID-19, enrolled during active disease.

This clone was detected only once. The chain carries TRBV15 and TRBJ1-4; TRBD1 matches 7 bases. Germline V CDR1 and CDR2: LNHNV, YYDKDF (reference sequence). The length of the CDR3 is 13 residues. Losses at the gene ends were 0 bases for V and 12 bases for J; bases not matched to a gene: 4. CDR3 coding DNA: TGTGCCACCAGCAGAGACCGGACAGGACAACTGTTTTTT. This sequence encodes CATSRDRTGQLFF.

The V gene is TRBV9, the J gene TRBJ2-1; possible D gene TRBD1, 6 bases. CDR1 and CDR2 from the germline V gene are SGDLS and YYNGEE. Trimming shortened V by 3 bases and J by 0 bases, and 10 bases separated the two germline ends. The CDR3 runs 15 residues. The CDR3 sequence is CASSADRSSYNEQFF. The CDR3 nucleotides read TGTGCCAGCAGCGCCGACAGGAGCTCCTACAATGAGCAGTTCTTC.

The J gene is TRBJ2-1, the V gene TRBV3-1 (or the pseudogene TRBV3-2); 10 bases fit TRBD2. CDR1 is LGHDT, CDR2 YNNKEL, per germline (reference sequence). CDR3 length: 16 residues. V was clipped by 0 bases and J by 9 bases; unmatched bases: 8. CDR3 region: CASSQESGRARGEQFF. In DNA, the CDR3 is TGTGCCAGCAGCCAAGAAAGCGGGAGGGCCAGGGGTGAGCAGTTCTTC.

The chain recombines TRBV7-9 with TRBJ2-2; D is possibly TRBD2 (5 bases). There are 12 residues in the CDR3. Trimming cost V 3 bases and J 6 bases, with 5 bases left between them. The V gene's germline CDR1 is SEHNR and CDR2 FQNEAQ (reference sequence). Here the CDR3 reads CASSFSAGELFF. The CDR3 DNA is TGTGCCAGCAGCTTTAGCGCCGGGGAGCTGTTTTTT.

This chain joins TRBV7-9 and TRBJ2-2, with TRBD1 matching 7 bases. The CDR3 is 15 residues long. V shed 4 bases, J shed 4 bases, and the junction held 6 bases outside the gene matches. Germline V gene lookup returns CDR1 SEHNR and CDR2 FQNEAQ (reference sequence). Here the CDR3 reads CASSSTGDPTGELFF. The CDR3 DNA sequence: TGTGCCAGCAGCTCAACAGGGGACCCCACCGGGGAGCTGTTTTTT.

The gene calls are TRBV19 and TRBJ2-3; 7 bases are shared with TRBD2. CDR3 length: 20 residues. V was pared by 5 bases and J by 0 bases, with 20 bases of the junction left unmatched. Germline-derived CDR1 and CDR2 are LNHDA and SQIVND (reference sequence). The CDR3 DNA is TGTGCCAGTAGTTCCCCTAGTGGTGAAGCGGGGATCTCTAGCACAGATACGCAGTATTTT. It is translated as CASSSPSGEAGISSTDTQYF.

The chain couples TRBV19 to TRBJ1-3; D unresolved. Trimming took 6 bases from V and 0 from J, leaving 9 bases between them. The CDR3 totals 14 residues. CDR1 is LNHDA and CDR2 is SQIVND in the germline V gene (reference sequence). This chain's CDR3 is CASSSTFSGNTIYF. Here the CDR3 DNA reads TGTGCCAGTAGCTCGACATTCTCTGGAAACACCATATATTTT.

This chain uses TRBV4-1 with TRBJ2-7; D perhaps matches TRBD2 (5 bases). The V end was cut by 1 base, the J end by 0 bases, with 10 bases between. CDR1 and CDR2 (germline): MGHRA, YSYEKL. CDR3 length: 15 residues. Here the CDR3 reads CASSQGIGGSYEQYV. CDR3 DNA: TGCGCCAGCAGCCAAGGTATAGGAGGCTCCTACGAGCAGTACGTC.

The chain recombines TRBV29-1 with TRBJ1-4, with a possible D match to TRBD1 (6 bases). This CDR3 is built from 14 residues. Trimming left V 4 bases short and J 8 bases short, with 17 bases between. Germline V CDR1 and CDR2: SQVTM, ANQGSEA. In DNA, the CDR3 is TGCAGCGTTGGTGAAGGGGGTCGGGGCGAAAAACTGTTTTTT. It is translated as CSVGEGGRGEKLFF.

The chain employs TRBV6-1 and TRBJ2-3, with a tentative D call TRBD1 (6 bases). The length of the CDR3 is 16 residues. The ends were cut back, 1 base at V and 3 bases at J, with 14 bases in the middle. In germline, CDR1 is MNHNS, CDR2 SASEGT. This chain's CDR3 is CASSEVRGRKTDTQYF. The CDR3 DNA reads as TGTGCCAGCAGTGAAGTAAGGGGGAGAAAGACAGATACGCAGTATTTT.

This chain joins TRBV20-1 and TRBJ2-5; 7 bases match TRBD2. V was clipped by 3 bases and J by 5 bases; unmatched bases: 3. The CDR3 contains 12 residues. Germline CDR1 is DFQATT and CDR2 is SNEGSKA (reference sequence). CDR3 loop: CSASLAGETQYF. DNA of the CDR3: TGCAGTGCTAGTTTAGCGGGCGAGACCCAGTACTTC.

Only a few counts were recorded for this clone. The genes are TRBV19 and TRBJ2-5; the match to TRBD2 covers 12 bases. CDR3 length equals 15 residues. Germline-derived CDR1 and CDR2 are LNHDA and SQIVND (reference sequence). The V segment lost 10 bases and the J segment 5 bases; nucleotides outside the gene matches: 11. The CDR3 nucleotides are TGTGCCACCGGAGGAACTAGCGGGGGGCGGGAGACCCAGTACTTC. The encoded protein is CATGGTSGGRETQYF.

This chain uses TRBV9 with TRBJ1-4; D is possibly TRBD1 (5 bases). The CDR3 length is 14 residues. Germline V CDR1 and CDR2: SGDLS, YYNGEE. Trimming stripped 1 base from V and 12 bases from J, with 16 bases between. CDR3 protein: CASSVMEGLGELFF. CDR3 bases: TGTGCCAGCAGCGTAATGGAGGGGCTCGGGGAACTGTTTTTT.